This T cell receptor beta chain came from a study of Graves' ophthalmopathy and Graves' hyperthyroidism. Regarding the study as a whole: Blood contained most expanded thyroid clonotypes exceeding 0.001 frequency. Ophthalmopathy and stable hyperthyroidism were discriminated by a 13-signature model, with approximately 88% sensitivity and approximately 77% specificity.

V lost 4 bases, J lost 14 bases, and 12 bases lay in between. The germline V gene has CDR1 SEHNR and CDR2 FQNEAQ (reference sequence). The CDR3 sequence is 12 residues long. This clonotype was counted a few times. As yet, its antigen is unknown. Transcripts of RNA were the source for amplifying TCR beta CDR3 regions. HTBI primers were employed in first-round RT-PCR, then a second-round multiplex PCR followed. A single record per CDR3 protein comes from TCRdb applying MiXCR to the multiplex PCR reads. In the table there are around 1,200,000 distinct CDR3 sequences, 35% to 40% of which are singletons. This TCR came from an adult man with Graves' hyperthyroidism. Sequences were obtained from peripheral blood or thyroid tissue (not recorded which). This rearrangement joins TRBV7-9 to TRBJ1-6; no firm D call. The CDR3 region is CASSSTAKSLHF. CDR3 coding DNA: TGTGCCAGCAGCTCGACCGCTAAGTCCCTCCACTTT.